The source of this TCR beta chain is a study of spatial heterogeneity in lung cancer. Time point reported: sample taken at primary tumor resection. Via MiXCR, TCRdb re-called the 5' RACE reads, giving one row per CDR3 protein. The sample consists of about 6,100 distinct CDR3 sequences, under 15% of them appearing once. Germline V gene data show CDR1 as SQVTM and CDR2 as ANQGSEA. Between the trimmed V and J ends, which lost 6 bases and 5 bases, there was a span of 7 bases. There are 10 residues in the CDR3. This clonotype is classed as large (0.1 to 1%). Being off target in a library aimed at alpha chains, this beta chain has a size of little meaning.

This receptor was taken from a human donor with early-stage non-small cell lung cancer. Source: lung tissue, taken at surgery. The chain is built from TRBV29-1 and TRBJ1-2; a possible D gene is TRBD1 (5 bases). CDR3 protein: CSVTEYGYTF. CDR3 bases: TGCAGCGTGACAGAGTATGGCTACACCTTC.